This TCR beta chain was documented in a study of shared clonotypes between healthy human individuals. Study findings and constraints: It was the non-shared clonotypes that had lower generation probabilities than clonotypes shared by all four donors. An expected dependence of interdonor clonotype sharing on sequencing depth was noted. Naive subsets typically showed greater estimated richness than memory subsets.

This clone was found once. Its antigen is still unknown. Other DNA sequences in the sample encode the same CDR3. TCRdb's table, derived via immunoSEQ multiplex PCR, lists solely in-frame clones and lacks some. Counted here are millions of clones, roughly 94% occurring once; the ten biggest clones make up approximately 0.13%. Recent vaccinations or acute infections were absent in the healthy HIV-negative adult donors. The CDR3 runs to 14 residues. CDR1 is KGHSH and CDR2 is LQKENI in the germline V gene. V shed 2 bases and J shed 1 base, with 8 bases lying between them. The material sequenced was naive CD4+ T cells sorted from blood. This sample's subset: CD45RA+ positively selected. This rearrangement joins TRBV18 to TRBJ2-5; maybe TRBD2 (6 bases). The source is a man in his late teens or twenties in good health. The CDR3: CASSPAGLQETQYF. The CDR3 nucleotides are TGTGCCAGCTCACCAGCGGGACTCCAAGAGACCCAGTACTTC.